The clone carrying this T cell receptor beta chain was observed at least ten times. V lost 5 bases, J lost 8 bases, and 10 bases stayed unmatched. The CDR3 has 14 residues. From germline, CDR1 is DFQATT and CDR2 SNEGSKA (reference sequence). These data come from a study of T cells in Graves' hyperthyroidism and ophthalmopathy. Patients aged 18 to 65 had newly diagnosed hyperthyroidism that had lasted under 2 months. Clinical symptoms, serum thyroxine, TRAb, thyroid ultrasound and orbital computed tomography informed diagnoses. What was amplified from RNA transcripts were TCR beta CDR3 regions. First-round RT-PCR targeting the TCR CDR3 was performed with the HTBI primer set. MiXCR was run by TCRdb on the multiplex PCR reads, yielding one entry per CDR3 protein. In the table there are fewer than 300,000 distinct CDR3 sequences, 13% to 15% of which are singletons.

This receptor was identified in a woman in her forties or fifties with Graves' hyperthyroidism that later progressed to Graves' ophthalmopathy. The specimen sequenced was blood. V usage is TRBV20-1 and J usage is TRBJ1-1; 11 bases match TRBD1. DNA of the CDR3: TGCAGTGCTGGGACCGGGACAGGGGGGAGCGAAGCTTTCTTT. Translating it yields CSAGTGTGGSEAFF.